A single sample is the source of the 16 T cell receptor beta chains below, sequenced in a study of cytomegalovirus exposure and HLA in healthy donors. PCR primers comprised 60 Vbeta and 13 Jbeta primers. Assay used: immunoSEQ multiplex PCR; TCRdb lists only in-frame clones, some missing. The table has under 200,000 clones, roughly 68% seen once. Sample: PBMCs. The receptors stem from a woman in her 30s in good health and CMV-seronegative.

The gene calls are TRBV15 and TRBJ1-5, with 7 positions matching TRBD1. Per germline, CDR1 LNHNV and CDR2 YYDKDF (reference sequence). This CDR3 is built from 15 residues. CDR3: CATSRGQNSNQPQHF. As DNA, the CDR3 is TGTGCTACATCTAGGGGGCAGAATAGCAATCAGCCCCAGCATTTT.

The chain employs TRBV4-3 and TRBJ2-2; TRBD2 matches 10 bases. The junction had 15 bases not matched to a gene; V was cut back by 7 bases and J by 7 bases. Germline lookup yields CDR1 LGHNA and CDR2 YSLEER. This CDR3 is built from 17 residues. The CDR3 protein is CASTRNSAGGPNGELFF. The CDR3 DNA is TGCGCCAGCACCCGAAATTCAGCGGGAGGGCCGAACGGGGAGCTGTTTTTT.

As for this clone: Germline is not matched at one junction end, which may reflect a read error. The J gene is TRBJ1-6, the V gene TRBV19; a weak D match, TRBD1 (5 bases). This CDR3 has 19 amino acids. The germline V gene has CDR1 LNHDA and CDR2 SQIVND (reference sequence). CDR3 residues: CASRIDHQGASSYNSPLHF. In DNA form, the CDR3 reads TGTGCCAGTAGAATAGATCATCAAGGGGCGAGCTCCTATAATTCACCCCTCCACTTT. The full variable domain, its missing parts supplied by reference TRBV19 and TRBJ1-6, is DGGITQSPKYLFRKEGQNVTLSCEQNLNHDAMYWYRQDPGQGLRLIYYSQIVNDFQKGDIAEGYSVSREKKESFPLTVTSAQKNPTAFYLCASRIDHQGASSYNSPLHFGNGTRLTVT.

This chain joins TRBV2 and TRBJ2-7, with D perhaps TRBD2 (6 bases). V lost 10 bases, J lost 11 bases, and 24 bases lay in between. The germline gives CDR1 SNHLY, CDR2 FYNNEI. The CDR3 contains 13 residues. CDR3 in DNA: TGTGCCACCATGGCGGGGCAGGGAGCACTCGAGTACTTC. Its translation: CATMAGQGALEYF.

The genes are TRBV19 and TRBJ2-2; 13 nucleotides line up with TRBD2. The CDR3 length is 15 residues. After removal of 3 bases from V and 7 bases from J, the junction contained 2 bases not matched to a gene. CDR1 is LNHDA and CDR2 is SQIVND in the germline V gene (reference sequence). CDR3 amino acids: CASSMGLAGSGELFF. Here the CDR3 DNA reads TGTGCCAGTAGTATGGGACTAGCGGGGAGCGGGGAGCTGTTTTTT.

The V call is TRBV29-1, the J call TRBJ2-7; TRBD2 matches 9 bases. Germline CDR1 and CDR2: SQVTM and ANQGSEA. The CDR3 contains 13 residues. V lost 4 bases to trimming and J lost 4 bases; unmatched junction nucleotides: 5. CDR3 region: CSVVLAGQYEQYF. DNA of the CDR3: TGCAGCGTTGTGCTAGCGGGGCAATACGAGCAGTACTTC.

The chain recombines TRBV7-2 with TRBJ2-1; 11 positions match TRBD2. The V gene end was trimmed by 1 base and the J gene end by 4 bases; junction bases not matched to a gene: 0. The germline gives CDR1 SGHTA, CDR2 FQGNSA. This CDR3 contains 15 residues. In DNA, the CDR3 is TGTGCCAGCAGCTTAGGACTAGCGGGATACAATGAGCAGTTCTTC. Translating gives CASSLGLAGYNEQFF.

The J gene is TRBJ1-6, the V gene TRBV19; the D is unclear. CDR1 and CDR2 from the germline V gene are LNHDA and SQIVND (reference sequence). The V end was cut by 5 bases, the J end by 0 bases, with 11 bases between. This CDR3 comprises 16 residues. Here the CDR3 reads CASSPTGSSYNSPLHF. The CDR3 DNA reads TGTGCCAGTAGTCCCACGGGGAGCTCCTATAATTCACCCCTCCACTTT.

The chain employs TRBV6-6 and TRBJ2-7, with D perhaps matching TRBD1 (5 bases). Trimming pared 4 bases from V and 3 bases from J, leaving 10 bases between. The germline gives CDR1 MNHNY, CDR2 SVGAGI (reference sequence). The CDR3 runs 13 residues. The chain's CDR3 is CASSLQVLYEQYF. For the CDR3, the DNA is TGTGCCAGCAGTTTACAGGTCCTCTACGAGCAGTACTTC.

V is TRBV10-3 and J is TRBJ2-7, with 9 bases fitting TRBD1. The CDR3 extends over 15 amino acids. Looked up from germline, CDR1 is ENHRY and CDR2 is SYGVKD. Germline trimming cut 5 bases from V and 4 bases from J; bases unmatched to any gene: 9. In DNA form, the CDR3 reads TGTGCCATCAGTTCCGGGACAGGGCGCGGTTACGAGCAGTACTTC. Amino acid sequence: CAISSGTGRGYEQYF.

Only a few counts were recorded for this clone. V gene TRBV7-2 combines with J gene TRBJ2-5; D possibly corresponds to TRBD2 (6 bases). Trimming took off 5 bases at V and 6 bases at J, with 16 bases between the two ends. The CDR3 spans 14 residues. Germline lookup yields CDR1 SGHTA and CDR2 FQGNSA. In DNA, the CDR3 is TGTGCCAGCAGCCCTGGGACTCTCGCAAAGACCCAGTACTTC. This encodes CASSPGTLAKTQYF.

The chain links TRBV4-2 to TRBJ2-2; the match to TRBD2 covers 15 bases. Losses at the gene ends were 4 bases for V and 2 bases for J; bases not matched to a gene: 14. Germline loops: CDR1 LGHNA, CDR2 YNFKEQ. The CDR3 covers 21 residues. The CDR3 bases are TGTGCCAGCAGCCGACTCGGACTAGCGGGAGGGCCTCAAGATAACACCGGGGAGCTGTTTTTT. This gives the protein CASSRLGLAGGPQDNTGELFF.

The rearrangement links TRBV6-4 to TRBJ1-6; D may be TRBD1 (6 bases). CDR3 length equals 16 residues. The V end lost 8 bases, the J end lost 6 bases, and 20 bases lay between the germline ends. Germline V gene sequence: CDR1 MRHNA, CDR2 SNTAGT. The CDR3 DNA follows: TGTGCCAGCCAGCGAGGGGGGAGGGAAGGTAATTCACCCCTCCACTTT. Translated: CASQRGGREGNSPLHF.

V and J are TRBV6-1 and TRBJ2-5, with D possibly being TRBD2 (6 bases). Deletions cut 5 bases from V and 0 bases from J, with 13 bases between. Germline V CDR1 and CDR2: MNHNS, SASEGT. The CDR3 sequence is 15 residues long. Written as DNA, the CDR3 is TGTGCCAGCAGTATCAGTCTAGCGCACCAAGAGACCCAGTACTTC. It codes for CASSISLAHQETQYF.

This clone was picked up a small number of times. This CDR3 is CASSRGLAGTSGANVLTF. The CDR3 nucleotides are TGTGCCAGCAGCCGCGGACTAGCGGGGACCTCTGGGGCCAACGTCCTGACTTTC. The chain carries TRBV5-4 and TRBJ2-6, with 12 nucleotides matching TRBD2. CDR1 and CDR2 (germline): SGHNT, YYREEE (reference sequence). This CDR3 is 18 amino acids long. V shed 4 bases, J shed 0 bases, and the junction held 5 bases outside the gene matches. Supplemented by reference TRBV5-4 and TRBJ2-6, the full variable domain reads ETGVTQSPTHLIKTRGQQVTLRCSSQSGHNTVSWYQQALGQGPQFIFQYYREEENGRGNFPPRFSGLQFPNYSSELNVNALELDDSALYLCASSRGLAGTSGANVLTFGAGSRLTVL.

J is TRBJ2-2 and V is TRBV19; 8 bases align to TRBD1. This CDR3 region has 15 residues. Germline-derived CDR1 and CDR2 are LNHDA and SQIVND (reference sequence). V lost 3 bases, J lost 5 bases, and 5 bases stayed unmatched. CDR3 nucleotide sequence: TGTGCCAGTAGTATTGGGACAGGTCGAACCGGGGAGCTGTTTTTT. It specifies CASSIGTGRTGELFF. The full variable domain, rest sourced from reference TRBV19 and TRBJ2-2, is DGGITQSPKYLFRKEGQNVTLSCEQNLNHDAMYWYRQDPGQGLRLIYYSQIVNDFQKGDIAEGYSVSREKKESFPLTVTSAQKNPTAFYLCASSIGTGRTGELFFGEGSRLTVL.